This section outlines one T cell receptor beta chain sequence together with its context. Its antigen remains undetermined. Nothing much larger sits one base from this clone, and base qualities are not available. Library creation used 5' RACE. The listed sequencing device is Illumina HiSeq 2500. A second PCR of roughly 6 to 11 cycles was performed with a sample-barcoded 5' primer and a J-beta primer mix. Each TCR beta cDNA molecule received a unique molecular identifier from a template-switch 5' adaptor carrying 12 random nucleotides. At least 2.5 million CDR3-containing paired-end reads were obtained from each sample. First-strand cDNA was synthesized from all RNA with the Mint cDNA synthesis kit, primed by a TRBC-specific oligonucleotide. All cDNA was treated with uracil-DNA glycosylase and then went through a first 18-cycle PCR with the universal primers M1SS and BC2_uni_R. The paper's data handling went like this. For normalization, 1 million high-quality reads were randomly selected from each sample, with every read carrying a distinct molecular identifier. Instead of being binned into consensus sequences, reads with shared molecular identifiers were discarded. MiTCR, with a Q25 quality threshold and the strictest error-elimination algorithm, was used for CDR3 identification, clonotype clustering and error correction. Lower-bound total TCR beta diversity was estimated with a nonparametric unseen species model using Euler transformation. TCRdb passed the public sequencing reads through fastp at Q25 and MiXCR, retaining productive beta sequences. Entries are consolidated by CDR3 protein sequence, retaining the most common genes and DNA. None of the V and J calls come from the authors' own analysis; TCRdb made them. The sample includes hundreds of thousands of distinct CDR3 sequences, with roughly three fifths observed a single time. Roughly 34% of the sample lies in the top ten.

This sample stems from a study of blood T cells in healthy people across ages (dated by TCRdb to about 2015). Concerning the study at large: In model experiments, roughly one uniquely barcoded TCR beta cDNA molecule per two T cells was captured by template switching. The study measured age-related changes in TCR beta repertoire diversity using deep sequencing normalized with unique cDNA molecular identifiers. The donors were divided into four age groups: young (average around 16 years), middle-aged (over 35), aged (approximately 59) and long-lived (roughly 82). Donors of different ages were randomly distributed across sequencing lanes to avoid experimental bias. Two additional independent replicas of 1 million unique cDNA reads from the same blood draw were analyzed for two donors (one aged 18 to 29 and one aged 80 or older).

Systemically healthy Caucasian individuals from Russia, around 39 in total and aged about 6 to 95 years, were included as donors. Each donor gave roughly 9 milliliters of peripheral blood, drawn into EDTA-treated Vacutainer tubes. Ficoll-Paque density-gradient centrifugation was used to isolate PBMCs, with at least 6 million obtained per sample. Trizol reagent was used to extract total RNA from the PBMCs, yielding at least 6 micrograms per sample. The percentages of naive CD45RAhigh/CD27high T cells were determined by flow cytometry on a PBMC aliquot from every donor. CDR1 SGHTA and CDR2 FQGNSA were looked up in the germline V gene. V is cut by 3 bases and J by 3 bases, and the space between the germline ends is 12 bases. The CDR3, cysteine through phenylalanine, is 14 amino acids long. The DNA shown is the 42-base CDR3, in frame from base 1. The investigation overall reported the following: Because the CMV infection status of the donors was unknown, age-related changes in expanded clonotypes may potentially have been confounded. Conclusive comparison of naive and antigen-experienced compartments was prevented by the profiling of bulk unsorted PBMCs. Estimates of total diversity from one million sequenced T cells were regarded as lower bounds and underestimates. A strong correlation was found between observed TCR beta diversity and the percentage of naive T cells measured by flow cytometry. Compared with the aged group, more naive CD4+ T cells, fewer expanded clones and increased TCR diversity were shown by the long-lived group, suggesting age selection. As age increased, observed TCR beta diversity per million T cells dropped in a roughly linear way, and a significant reduction was already evident by age 40.

This TCR derives from a man in his sixties in good health. Sequencing input: blood. The sequence is built from TRBV7-2 and TRBJ2-7, with no D gene named confidently. Read as DNA, the sequence is TGTGCCAGCAGCTTTATCGCTACGTACTACGAGCAGTACTTC. This translates into CASSFIATYYEQYF. With the portions outside the CDR3 filled from the reference TRBV7-2 and TRBJ2-7 genes, the complete variable region becomes GAGVSQSPSNKVTEKGKDVELRCDPISGHTALYWYRQSLGQGLEFLIYFQGNSAPDKSGLPSDRFSAERTGGSVSTLTIQRTQQEDSAVYLCASSFIATYYEQYFGPGTRLTVT.